This is a list of T cell receptor beta chains from one sample in a study of follicular helper T cells after annual influenza vaccination. The table came from immunoSEQ multiplex PCR; TCRdb's copy has only in-frame clones and leaves some out. The sample includes more than 13,000 clones, about 77% of them seen just once. The sample consisted of CXCR5- memory CD4+ T cells sorted from blood, taken on the day of influenza vaccination. These receptors were obtained from an adult who received the influenza vaccine. The CDR3 runs from the conserved cysteine through the conserved F or W. D genes are given only for firm matches. The size of a clone is reported for some rows only, either as once, few or many, or as a class for expanded clones.

j_call: TRBJ1-6
clone_size: NA
v_call: TRBV30
d_call: NA
cdr3_aa: CAWTLAGRVNSPLHF
cdr3_nt: TGTGCCTGGACCTTAGCGGGTCGGGTCAATTCACCCCTCCACTTT

j_call: TRBJ1-5
clone_size: NA
v_call: TRBV11-2
d_call: NA
cdr3_aa: CASSLDSSNQPQHF
cdr3_nt: TGTGCCAGCAGCTTAGACAGTAGCAATCAGCCCCAGCATTTT

j_call: TRBJ2-7
clone_size: few
v_call: TRBV11-3
d_call: NA
cdr3_aa: CASGEAGATYEQYF
cdr3_nt: TGTGCCAGCGGCGAGGCCGGGGCTACTTACGAGCAGTACTTC

j_call: TRBJ1-1
clone_size: NA
v_call: TRBV2
d_call: TRBD1
cdr3_aa: CASRDRADTEAFF
cdr3_nt: TGTGCCAGCCGGGACAGGGCTGACACTGAAGCTTTCTTT

j_call: TRBJ1-6
clone_size: few
v_call: TRBV5-1
d_call: TRBD1
cdr3_aa: CASSPGQGYNSPLHF
cdr3_nt: TGCGCCAGCAGCCCAGGACAGGGATATAATTCACCCCTCCACTTT

j_call: TRBJ1-4
clone_size: once
v_call: TRBV30
d_call: NA
cdr3_aa: CAWSVFQGSDEKLFF
cdr3_nt: TGTGCCTGGAGTGTATTTCAGGGAAGTGACGAAAAACTGTTTTTT

j_call: TRBJ1-3
clone_size: NA
v_call: TRBV7-2
d_call: NA
cdr3_aa: CASSANQGSGNTIYF
cdr3_nt: TGTGCCAGCAGCGCAAATCAGGGGTCCGGAAACACCATATATTTT

j_call: TRBJ2-3
clone_size: NA
v_call: TRBV7-6
d_call: TRBD1
cdr3_aa: CASSFPRTGGSTDTQYF
cdr3_nt: TGTGCCAGCAGCTTCCCTAGGACAGGGGGGAGCACAGATACGCAGTATTTT

j_call: TRBJ2-3
clone_size: once
v_call: TRBV20-1
d_call: NA
cdr3_aa: CSAIVTDTQYF
cdr3_nt: TGCAGTGCTATCGTCACAGATACGCAGTATTTT

j_call: TRBJ2-6
clone_size: NA
v_call: TRBV6-1
d_call: TRBD1
cdr3_aa: CATRTGGSGANVLTF
cdr3_nt: TGTGCCACTCGGACAGGGGGTTCTGGGGCCAACGTCCTGACTTTC

j_call: TRBJ2-7
clone_size: NA
v_call: TRBV7-8
d_call: NA
cdr3_aa: CASSRRGTSSSYEQYF
cdr3_nt: TGTGCCAGCAGTCGACGTGGGACGTCGAGCTCCTACGAGCAGTACTTC

j_call: TRBJ2-7
clone_size: NA
v_call: TRBV28
d_call: TRBD1
cdr3_aa: CASSIQGQLSYEQYF
cdr3_nt: TGTGCCAGCAGCATCCAGGGACAGCTTTCCTACGAGCAGTACTTC

j_call: TRBJ2-7
clone_size: few
v_call: TRBV18
d_call: TRBD1
cdr3_aa: CASSRPGQGPREQYF
cdr3_nt: TGTGCCAGCTCCCGGCCGGGACAGGGCCCACGCGAGCAGTACTTC

j_call: TRBJ1-3
clone_size: NA
v_call: TRBV9
d_call: NA
cdr3_aa: CASSPPDPRGNTIYF
cdr3_nt: TGTGCCAGCAGCCCCCCGGACCCTCGGGGAAACACCATATATTTT

j_call: TRBJ1-5
clone_size: NA
v_call: TRBV30
d_call: NA
cdr3_aa: CAWGGRGQAFNQPQHF
cdr3_nt: TGTGCCTGGGGGGGGCGAGGGCAGGCCTTCAATCAGCCCCAGCATTTT

j_call: TRBJ1-6
clone_size: few
v_call: TRBV5-5
d_call: NA
cdr3_aa: CASSLSPVGSYNSPLHF
cdr3_nt: TGTGCCAGCAGCTTGTCCCCGGTGGGCTCCTATAATTCACCCCTCCACTTT

j_call: TRBJ2-7
clone_size: NA
v_call: TRBV10-2
d_call: TRBD2
cdr3_aa: CASTGTSGYEQYF
cdr3_nt: TGCGCCAGCACCGGGACTAGCGGCTACGAGCAGTACTTC

j_call: TRBJ1-2
clone_size: NA
v_call: TRBV7-8
d_call: TRBD1
cdr3_aa: CASSSYRDRLYGYTF
cdr3_nt: TGTGCCAGCAGCTCCTACCGGGACAGACTTTATGGCTACACCTTC

j_call: TRBJ1-4
clone_size: NA
v_call: TRBV19
d_call: NA
cdr3_aa: CASSIGGTREKLFF
cdr3_nt: TGTGCCAGTAGTATAGGCGGTACCAGAGAAAAACTGTTTTTT

j_call: TRBJ2-1
clone_size: once
v_call: TRBV4-2
d_call: TRBD1
cdr3_aa: CASSQGGGQGANEQFF
cdr3_nt: TGTGCCAGCAGCCAAGGAGGGGGACAGGGGGCTAATGAGCAGTTCTTC

j_call: TRBJ1-4
clone_size: NA
v_call: TRBV2
d_call: NA
cdr3_aa: CASRPIGWATNEKLFF
cdr3_nt: TGTGCCAGCAGGCCCATTGGGTGGGCAACTAATGAAAAACTGTTTTTT

j_call: TRBJ1-2
clone_size: NA
v_call: TRBV6-1
d_call: NA
cdr3_aa: CASRSPDLANYGYTF
cdr3_nt: TGTGCCAGCAGGTCGCCGGACTTAGCTAACTATGGCTACACCTTC

j_call: TRBJ2-3
clone_size: NA
v_call: TRBV5-6
d_call: TRBD1
cdr3_aa: CASSARTGWGTDTQYF
cdr3_nt: TGTGCCAGCAGCGCACGGACAGGGTGGGGCACAGATACGCAGTATTTT

j_call: TRBJ2-7
clone_size: NA
v_call: TRBV5-4
d_call: NA
cdr3_aa: CASSPGPDNEQYF
cdr3_nt: TGTGCCAGCAGCCCAGGACCCGATAACGAGCAGTACTTC

j_call: TRBJ1-1
clone_size: NA
v_call: TRBV23-1
d_call: NA
cdr3_aa: CASSQRPDPNTEAFF
cdr3_nt: TGCGCCAGCAGTCAACGACCAGACCCGAACACTGAAGCTTTCTTT